The rows below give T cell receptor beta chains drawn from one sample of a study of glioma-infiltrating T cells. TCRdb called the multiplex PCR reads again in MiXCR, with one record for every CDR3 protein. The sample shows approximately 400,000 distinct CDR3 sequences, less than 50% of them seen only once. The sample taken for sequencing was glioma tissue, nonneoplastic brain tissue, or PBMCs (not recorded which). Receptor source: a human donor with low-grade glioma or glioblastoma, undergoing nonglioma brain surgery, or in good health (not recorded which). Each CDR3 is given with its conserved first and last residue. The D gene is left open where the match is weak. A clone size is listed for some rows: how often the clone was seen (once, few, many), or a class if it is expanded.

-,TRBJ2-1,-,TRBV27,TGTGCCAGCAGTCCCGGGGGGCTTTTGTACAATGAGCAGTTCTTC,CASSPGGLLYNEQFF
TRBD1,TRBJ1-1,-,TRBV28,TGTGCCAGCAGTCCCGGACAGGGGGGGATGGATTTCTTT,CASSPGQGGMDFF
-,TRBJ2-3,few,TRBV4-3,TGCGCCAGCAGCCAAGATAGCGAGTGGGGCACAGATACGCAGTATTTT,CASSQDSEWGTDTQYF
-,TRBJ1-2,-,TRBV28,TGTGCCAGCAGTTCCCCCCCCGGCAGGGGTGAAATATTCGGCTACACCTTC,CASSSPPGRGEIFGYTF
-,TRBJ2-3,many,TRBV28,TGTGCCAGCAGCCCAGGTGCAAGCACAGATACGCAGTATTTT,CASSPGASTDTQYF
-,TRBJ2-7,many,TRBV27,TGTGCCAGCAGTTTATCCGGGAACCACGAGCAGTACTTC,CASSLSGNHEQYF
-,TRBJ2-3,many,TRBV6-1,TGTGCCAGCAGTACGACGTCCTCTTTCACAGATACGCAGTATTTT,CASSTTSSFTDTQYF
-,TRBJ2-7,many,TRBV27,TGTGCCAGCAGTTTAGGCACCCCCTACGAGCAGTACTTC,CASSLGTPYEQYF
TRBD2,TRBJ2-1,few,TRBV19,TGTGCCAGTAGTATAGACTTCTCTACAGGGACTAGCGGGGAGCAGTTCTTC,CASSIDFSTGTSGEQFF
-,TRBJ1-2,few,TRBV29-1,TGCAGCGTTGAAGTTGGGGGTCCTAACTATGGCTACACCTTC,CSVEVGGPNYGYTF
-,TRBJ1-5,-,TRBV20-1,TGCAGTGCTAGAGACGCGGGGAATTCGAATAGCAATCAGCCCCAGCATTTT,CSARDAGNSNSNQPQHF
-,TRBJ1-4,-,TRBV7-2,TGTGCCAGCAGCATTCGAGACGCTAGGAATAATGAAAAACTGTTTTTT,CASSIRDARNNEKLFF
-,TRBJ1-2,few,TRBV4-3,TGCGCCAGCAGCCAAGAGGCAGGGGCTACCTATGGCTACACCTTC,CASSQEAGATYGYTF
-,TRBJ1-5,-,TRBV28,TGTGCCAGCAGCTACACCCTAGGGCAAATCGGTGGTCAGCACCAGCATTTT,CASSYTLGQIGGQHQHF
TRBD1,TRBJ1-4,-,TRBV11-2,TGTGCCAGCACCAAACAGGGGGTTGGGGAAAAACTGTTTTTT,CASTKQGVGEKLFF
-,TRBJ2-7,-,TRBV4-3,TGCGCCAGCAGCCCGGGACCTCGCTCCTACGAGCAGTACTTC,CASSPGPRSYEQYF
TRBD2,TRBJ2-7,-,TRBV7-2,TGTGCCAGCAGCTTCCTGACCGGACTAGCGGTTAAGGGGCAGTACTTC,CASSFLTGLAVKGQYF
-,TRBJ2-2,-,TRBV27,TGTGCCAGCAGTTTATTGGCAGGCGGGACCGGGAAGCTGTTTTTT,CASSLLAGGTGKLFF
TRBD1,TRBJ1-2,few,TRBV6-1,TGTGCCAGCATGGGAGGTGGGACAGGGTTCGCTAGAGGGTATGGCTACACCTTC,CASMGGGTGFARGYGYTF
TRBD2,TRBJ2-7,-,TRBV19,TGTGCCAGTAGTAGGTCGGGAGGGCCCTACGAGCAGTACTTC,CASSRSGGPYEQYF
TRBD2,TRBJ2-1,few,TRBV4-2,TGTGCCAGCAGCCAACCGGGACTAGCCATCTACAATGAGCAGTTCTTC,CASSQPGLAIYNEQFF
-,TRBJ2-1,few,TRBV19,TGTGCCAGTAGTATTTTGGGGGGCTTGTACAATGAGCAGTTCTTC,CASSILGGLYNEQFF
-,TRBJ2-2,-,TRBV27,TGTGCCAGCAGTTTAGGGCAGGGTACCGGGGAGCTGTTTTTT,CASSLGQGTGELFF
TRBD1,TRBJ2-3,many,TRBV6-2/TRBV6-3,TGTGCCAGCAGCCCTGACAGGGGGCAATCAGATACGCAGTATTTT,CASSPDRGQSDTQYF
TRBD2,TRBJ2-1,many,TRBV20-1,TGCAGTCAGGCTAGCGGGAGCAATGAGCAGTTCTTC,CSQASGSNEQFF